These 31 T cell receptor beta chains were all obtained from the same sample, sequenced in a study of technical replicates of blood from a handful of donors. Using immunoSEQ multiplex PCR, the repertoire was profiled, and TCRdb retains in-frame clones only, with some absent. The top ten clones hold around 0.3% of a sample with around 100,000 clones, roughly 95% of them seen once. The sequenced sample consisted of T cells isolated from PBMCs. These receptors were collected from a human donor in good health.

V and J are TRBV7-2 and TRBJ2-1; the D gene is possibly TRBD2 (6 bases). Germline V gene lookup returns CDR1 SGHTA and CDR2 FQGNSA. V was cut by 8 bases and J by 2 bases, with 16 bases left in between. The CDR3 contains 15 residues. The CDR3, as DNA: TGTGCCAGCGGGGTGGGGGGACCTCCCTACAATGAGCAGTTCTTC. It encodes CASGVGGPPYNEQFF.

The genes are TRBV6-1 and TRBJ2-1; 14 bases are shared with TRBD2. The germline V gene encodes CDR1 MNHNS and CDR2 SASEGT. Unmatched junction bases numbered 9, after V lost 4 bases and J lost 10 bases. This CDR3 comprises 16 residues. The CDR3 is CASSALEGLAGVEQFF. Written as DNA, the CDR3 is TGTGCCAGCAGTGCCTTGGAGGGACTAGCGGGAGTCGAGCAGTTCTTC.

The rearrangement uses TRBV10-1 and TRBJ2-3; 13 bases fit TRBD2. Losses at the gene ends were 3 bases for V and 5 bases for J; bases not matched to a gene: 5. The CDR3 is 16 amino acids. Germline loops: CDR1 WNHNN, CDR2 SYGVQD (reference sequence). The CDR3 DNA is TGCGCCAGCAGTGAAACTAGCGGGAGGGCGTTAGATACGCAGTATTTT. Translation gives CASSETSGRALDTQYF.

The J gene is TRBJ2-7, the V gene TRBV6-5; 8 nucleotides agree with TRBD2. Germline V gene data show CDR1 as MNHEY and CDR2 as SVGAGI. The CDR3 contains 14 residues. Losses at the gene ends were 5 bases for V and 0 bases for J; bases not matched to a gene: 3. CDR3 loop: CASSLSGTSYEQYF. CDR3 in DNA: TGTGCCAGCAGTCTTAGCGGGACCTCCTACGAGCAGTACTTC.

The chain has TRBV19 and TRBJ2-7; 8 bases agree with TRBD2. CDR1 and CDR2 (germline): LNHDA, SQIVND (reference sequence). V was clipped by 6 bases and J by 0 bases; unmatched bases: 10. CDR3 size: 16 residues. The DNA for the CDR3 is TGTGCCAGTAGCCCTATAGGCGGGGGGAGCTCCTACGAGCAGTACTTC. The encoded protein is CASSPIGGGSSYEQYF.

The genes are TRBV10-3 and TRBJ2-3; D is unclear. Trimming removed 9 bases from V and 6 bases from J, with 13 bases in between. The CDR3 is 12 amino acids. Germline V gene data show CDR1 as ENHRY and CDR2 as SYGVKD. CDR3 residues: CAMRAESDTQYF. For the CDR3, the DNA is TGTGCCATGAGAGCCGAGTCGGATACGCAGTATTTT.

V is TRBV14 and J is TRBJ2-1; perhaps TRBD2 as D (6 bases). The germline gives CDR1 SGHDN, CDR2 FVKESK. The CDR3 is 14 amino acids. Trimming took 4 bases from V and 5 from J, leaving 12 bases between them. This CDR3 reads CASSPDYNHNEQFF. The CDR3 region has the DNA TGTGCCAGCAGCCCGGACTACAACCACAATGAGCAGTTCTTC. Using reference TRBV14 and TRBJ2-1 for the parts outside the CDR3, the full variable domain is EAGVTQFPSHSVIEKGQTVTLRCDPISGHDNLYWYRRVMGKEIKFLLHFVKESKQDESGMPNNRFLAERTGGTYSTLKVQPAELEDSGVYFCASSPDYNHNEQFFGPGTRLTVL.

This chain uses TRBV6-5 with TRBJ2-3; tentatively, D is TRBD2 (5 bases). CDR3 length: 15 residues. Trimming took off 6 bases at V and 4 bases at J, with 17 bases between the two ends. In germline, CDR1 is MNHEY, CDR2 SVGAGI. DNA of the CDR3: TGTGCCAGCAGCATGAGAGGGAACGGCGCAGATACGCAGTATTTT. It specifies CASSMRGNGADTQYF.

The gene calls are TRBV5-4 and TRBJ1-2; 10 bases map to TRBD1. The CDR3 is 15 residues long. Per germline, CDR1 SGHNT and CDR2 YYREEE (reference sequence). Trimming took 4 bases from V and 7 from J; bases not matched to a gene: 10. The CDR3 sequence: CASSPRQGAGGGYTF. CDR3 nucleotides: TGTGCCAGCAGCCCCCGACAGGGGGCCGGTGGTGGCTACACCTTC.

J is TRBJ1-2 and V is TRBV15; D perhaps matches TRBD1 (5 bases). Germline V gene lookup returns CDR1 LNHNV and CDR2 YYDKDF (reference sequence). This CDR3 has 14 amino acids. Trimming left V 0 bases short and J 6 bases short, with 11 bases between. CDR3 protein: CATSRDLPGNGYTF. CDR3 nucleotide sequence: TGTGCCACCAGCAGAGATCTTCCAGGGAATGGCTACACCTTC. Together with reference TRBV15 and TRBJ1-2, the CDR3 gives the full variable domain: DAMVIQNPRYQVTQFGKPVTLSCSQTLNHNVMYWYQQKSSQAPKLLFHYYDKDFNNEADTPDNFQSRRPNTSFCFLDIRSPGLGDTAMYLCATSRDLPGNGYTFGSGTRLTVV.

J is TRBJ2-7 and V is TRBV6-1; D unresolved. CDR3 length equals 15 residues. CDR1 and CDR2 (germline): MNHNS, SASEGT. The germline V and J ends were trimmed by 2 bases and 2 bases, with 13 bases remaining between them. The CDR3 nucleotides are TGTGCCAGCAGTGAATCCCCGAAGCTCCCCTACGAGCAGTACTTC. It encodes CASSESPKLPYEQYF.

The chain recombines TRBV4-1 with TRBJ1-4, with D maybe TRBD1 (5 bases). Trimming took off 2 bases at V and 2 bases at J, with 15 bases between the two ends. The CDR3 extends over 17 amino acids. Germline V CDR1 and CDR2: MGHRA, YSYEKL. The CDR3 bases are TGCGCCAGCAGCCAAAAAGGCCCAGGGTTGACTAATGAAAAACTGTTTTTT. Translated, it gives CASSQKGPGLTNEKLFF.

The genes are TRBV7-3 and TRBJ2-3; 13 bases line up with TRBD2. V shed 4 bases and J 4 bases; nucleotides not matched to a gene: 5. CDR3 length equals 16 residues. Germline lookup yields CDR1 SGHTA and CDR2 FQGTGA. CDR3 DNA sequence: TGTGCCAGCAGCTCCGGACTAGCGGGAGAAGCAGATACGCAGTATTTT. Its translation: CASSSGLAGEADTQYF.

This chain uses TRBV14 with TRBJ1-1; D gene uncertain. The germline CDR1 and CDR2 sequences are SGHDN and FVKESK. V dropped 4 bases and J dropped 7 bases, with 10 bases sitting between them. The CDR3 totals 12 residues. The CDR3 loop reads CASSLRGYEAFF. The DNA for the CDR3 is TGTGCCAGCAGCCTCCGGGGTTATGAAGCTTTCTTT.

The gene calls are TRBV13 and TRBJ2-2, with 10 nucleotides matching TRBD1. The ends lost 4 bases at V and 7 bases at J; junction bases unmatched: 9. The V gene's germline CDR1 is PRHDT and CDR2 FYEKMQ (reference sequence). The CDR3 extends over 16 amino acids. In nucleotides, the CDR3 is TGTGCCAGCAGCTCCCGACAGGGGGCTAAAGGCGGGGAGCTGTTTTTT. Translating gives CASSSRQGAKGGELFF.

The chain recombines TRBV9 with TRBJ2-3; 9 positions match TRBD2. The ends lost 3 bases at V and 0 bases at J; junction bases unmatched: 5. CDR1 SGDLS and CDR2 YYNGEE come from the germline V gene. The CDR3 is 16 residues long. The CDR3 nucleotides read TGTGCCAGCAGCGAGCTAGCGGGGTATAGCACAGATACGCAGTATTTT. It codes for CASSELAGYSTDTQYF.

The J gene is TRBJ1-2, the V gene TRBV6-5, with D uncertain. The CDR3 has 13 amino acids. Germline loops: CDR1 MNHEY, CDR2 SVGAGI. Deletions cut 2 bases from V and 6 bases from J, with 10 bases between. CDR3 region: CASSYVAEDGYTF. The CDR3 DNA reads TGTGCCAGCAGTTACGTCGCAGAAGATGGCTACACCTTC.

The J gene is TRBJ2-1, the V gene TRBV5-1, with 8 bases lining up with TRBD2. V shed 4 bases, J shed 7 bases, and the junction held 7 bases outside the gene matches. The CDR3 spans 14 residues. Germline V gives CDR1 SGHRS, CDR2 YFSETQ. The DNA of the CDR3 is TGCGCCAGCAGCCCCTGGACGGGAGGGAATGAGCAGTTCTTC. This encodes CASSPWTGGNEQFF.

This clone was seen only once. V usage is TRBV18 and J usage is TRBJ2-7; D is ambiguous. CDR1 and CDR2 (germline): KGHSH, LQKENI. Deletions cut 6 bases from V and 4 bases from J, with 13 bases between. The CDR3 runs 13 residues. The CDR3 loop is CASSLDPYYEQYF. CDR3 nucleotides: TGTGCCAGCTCGTTAGATCCCTATTACGAGCAGTACTTC.

The rearrangement links TRBV7-6 to TRBJ2-7; 10 nucleotides align to TRBD2. Looked up from germline, CDR1 is SGHVS and CDR2 is FNYEAQ. Losses at the gene ends were 3 bases for V and 3 bases for J; bases not matched to a gene: 2. The CDR3 loop spans 14 amino acids. The CDR3 spells CASSLGTSVYEQYF. The CDR3 DNA is TGTGCCAGCAGCTTGGGGACTAGCGTCTACGAGCAGTACTTC.

Written as DNA, the CDR3 is TGTGCCAGCAGCGTAGACGGGGGGATTAGGATGAACACTGAAGCTTTCTTT. It is translated as CASSVDGGIRMNTEAFF. V and J are TRBV9 and TRBJ1-1, with D maybe TRBD1 (5 bases). V lost 0 bases, J lost 0 bases, and 15 bases lay in between. The CDR3 length is 17 residues. In germline, CDR1 is SGDLS, CDR2 YYNGEE.

The chain employs TRBV28 and TRBJ2-3, with a possible D match to TRBD1 (6 bases). Trimming left V 10 bases short and J 5 bases short, with 19 bases between. This CDR3 contains 14 residues. Germline V gives CDR1 MDHEN, CDR2 SYDVKM. The CDR3 sequence: CATALGALGDTQYF. The CDR3 nucleotides read TGTGCCACCGCCCTGGGGGCGTTGGGAGATACGCAGTATTTT.

This chain links TRBV19 with TRBJ1-4; maybe TRBD1 (5 bases). The germline V and J ends were trimmed by 5 bases and 5 bases, with 15 bases remaining between them. The CDR3 consists of 15 residues. Germline-derived CDR1 and CDR2 are LNHDA and SQIVND (reference sequence). The CDR3 nucleotides are TGTGCCAGTAGTCTAAACAGGCTTGGAAATGAAAAACTGTTTTTT. As protein: CASSLNRLGNEKLFF.

The rearrangement joins TRBV10-3 to TRBJ1-5; no clear D. Germline assignment: CDR1 ENHRY and CDR2 SYGVKD. Trimming stripped 2 bases from V and 0 bases from J, with 8 bases between. The CDR3 extends over 15 amino acids. In DNA form, the CDR3 reads TGTGCCATCAGTGAGGGGCTTTATAGCAATCAGCCCCAGCATTTT. This sequence encodes CAISEGLYSNQPQHF.

V gene TRBV6-6 combines with J gene TRBJ2-7, with TRBD1 identical over 8 bases. CDR3 size: 15 residues. The V gene end was trimmed by 2 bases and the J gene end by 0 bases; junction bases not matched to a gene: 3. Per the germline V gene, CDR1 is MNHNY and CDR2 is SVGAGI (reference sequence). CDR3 region: CASSYVTGVSYEQYF. The CDR3 DNA sequence: TGTGCCAGCAGTTACGTGACAGGGGTCTCCTACGAGCAGTACTTC.

V and J are TRBV11-2 and TRBJ2-7; 8 bases agree with TRBD2. Germline CDR1 reads SGHAT; CDR2 reads FQNNGV. The CDR3 contains 15 residues. V dropped 6 bases and J dropped 0; count of bases not matched to a gene: 7. The CDR3 sequence is CASSNLAGSSYEQYF. The CDR3 bases are TGTGCCAGCAGTAATTTAGCGGGATCCTCCTACGAGCAGTACTTC.

This chain connects TRBV2 to TRBJ1-4, with a weak D call TRBD1 (5 bases). The V gene lost 3 bases and the J gene lost 4 bases, with 12 bases spanning the gap. Germline values: CDR1 SNHLY, CDR2 FYNNEI. This CDR3 is built from 15 residues. CDR3 bases: TGTGCCAGCAGTGACTTCGGGACTCATAATGAAAAACTGTTTTTT. Translated, it gives CASSDFGTHNEKLFF.

This chain links TRBV19 with TRBJ1-5, with D perhaps TRBD1 (6 bases). Trimming removed 0 bases at V and 7 bases at J, with 13 bases between. The CDR3 loop spans 15 amino acids. Germline values: CDR1 LNHDA, CDR2 SQIVND (reference sequence). The CDR3 is CASSIDLGAGQPQHF. CDR3 DNA: TGTGCCAGTAGTATAGATCTGGGGGCTGGGCAGCCCCAGCATTTT.

This chain uses TRBV7-3 with TRBJ2-2, with D perhaps matching TRBD2 (5 bases). The germline gives CDR1 SGHTA, CDR2 FQGTGA. V was cut by 3 bases and J by 6 bases, with 17 bases left in between. The CDR3 runs to 16 residues. CDR3 bases: TGTGCCAGCAGCTTCATCCCGGGAACTATGGCCGGGGAGCTGTTTTTT. Translating it yields CASSFIPGTMAGELFF.

This chain links TRBV5-6 with TRBJ2-3; D uncertain. The CDR3 extends over 15 amino acids. Germline V gene lookup returns CDR1 SGHDT and CDR2 YYEEEE. Trimming stripped 0 bases from V and 3 bases from J, with 11 bases between. CDR3 protein: CASSLAPVITDTQYF. The CDR3 DNA reads TGTGCCAGCAGCTTGGCCCCGGTTATAACAGATACGCAGTATTTT.

This chain connects TRBV18 to TRBJ2-6; TRBD2 agrees at 9 bases. The CDR3 is made up of 18 amino acids. CDR1 KGHSH and CDR2 LQKENI come from the germline V gene. Losses at the gene ends were 5 bases for V and 0 bases for J; bases not matched to a gene: 8. The CDR3 reads CASSEAVAGDSGANVLTF. In DNA, the CDR3 is TGTGCCAGCTCAGAAGCTGTAGCGGGGGACTCTGGGGCCAACGTCCTGACTTTC.